Presented here are 31 T cell receptor beta chains from one specimen sequenced in a study of T cell repertoires in aging, cancer and after chemotherapy (dated by TCRdb to about 2019). Sequencing was performed on an Illumina MiSeq. Multiplex touch-down PCR with a mixed TRB-A/B primer pool was used to amplify rearranged TRB sequences covering the V, D and J segments. TCRdb applied fastp at Q25 and MiXCR to the public reads, then kept only in-frame beta chains. CDR3 protein duplicates are merged, each entry listing the most common genes and DNA. This sample gives thousands of distinct CDR3 sequences in total; about 23% of them show up just once. The ten largest make up around 8.5% of the sample. Genomic DNA extracted from peripheral blood, rather than sorted cells or RNA, was used as the source for amplification of TCR beta rearrangements. The specimen was blood. These receptors were taken from a human donor with a blood cancer.

Turning to this clonotype: With a much larger clone just one base away, this may be a read error. The J gene is TRBJ2-7, the V gene TRBV11-1; a weak D match, TRBD2 (6 bases). Germline V gene lookup returns CDR1 SGHAT and CDR2 FQDESV (reference sequence). The CDR3 contains 13 residues. V gave up 3 bases and J gave up 3 bases, with 9 bases separating them. The DNA for the CDR3 is TGTGCCAGCAGCTTGGGGGGACGCTACGAGCAGTACTTC. Its translation: CASSLGGRYEQYF.

By share of the sample, this clonotype is medium-sized. The V call is TRBV6-5, the J call TRBJ2-1; a weak D match, TRBD2 (6 bases). Trimming left V 3 bases short and J 10 bases short, with 10 bases between. The CDR3 has 12 residues. Germline CDR1 is MNHEY and CDR2 is SVGAGI. Written as DNA, the CDR3 is TGTGCCAGCAGTTATGCTGCGGGAGAGCAGTTCTTC. Encoded protein: CASSYAAGEQFF.

This clonotype is medium-sized in the sample. V usage is TRBV6-4 and J usage is TRBJ2-2, with TRBD2 identical over 11 bases. CDR3 length: 16 residues. Germline CDR1 is MRHNA and CDR2 is SNTAGT. V trimming: 6 bases; J trimming: 4 bases; junction bases outside the gene matches: 7. This CDR3 reads CASSATSGSGTGELFF. The CDR3 bases are TGTGCCAGCAGCGCAACTAGCGGGAGTGGCACCGGGGAGCTGTTTTTT.

V is TRBV6-2 or TRBV6-3 and J is TRBJ1-5, with D perhaps TRBD1 (6 bases). Between the trimmed V and J ends, which lost 5 bases and 1 base, there was a span of 12 bases. Germline V gene sequence: CDR1 MNHEY, CDR2 SVGEGT. The length of the CDR3 is 15 residues. The CDR3 reads CASSKTGWSNQPQHF. The CDR3 bases are TGTGCCAGCAGTAAAACAGGGTGGAGCAATCAGCCCCAGCATTTT.

The DNA for the CDR3 is TGTGCCAGCACCCGGGGGGGTGGGACCGGGGAGCTGTTTTTT. Its translation is CASTRGGGTGELFF. The chain has TRBV27 and TRBJ2-2; 8 nucleotides agree with TRBD2. The CDR3 totals 14 residues. CDR1 and CDR2 (germline): MNHEY, SMNVEV (reference sequence). Trimming removed 7 bases from V and 5 bases from J; junction bases left unmatched: 6.

Relative to its sample, this clonotype is medium-sized. This sequence joins TRBV30 and TRBJ1-2; D is uncertain. There are 14 residues in the CDR3. Germline V gene lookup returns CDR1 GTSNPN and CDR2 SVGIG (reference sequence). V lost 7 bases, J lost 4 bases, and 19 bases lay in between. The CDR3 bases are TGTGCCTATGGCAGGCTATCGATGGTCTATGGCTACACCTTC. It yields the protein CAYGRLSMVYGYTF.

In its sample, this clonotype was seen a few times. The chain employs TRBV5-1 and TRBJ1-4; no clear D gene. The V end was cut by 4 bases, the J end by 7 bases, with 8 bases between. CDR3 length: 12 residues. Germline CDR1 SGHRS, CDR2 YFSETQ. The CDR3 loop reads CASSPSGEKLFF. As DNA, the CDR3 is TGCGCCAGCAGCCCCAGCGGTGAAAAACTGTTTTTT.

This clonotype was found a few times. The gene calls are TRBV6-2 or TRBV6-3 and TRBJ1-2, with D possibly being TRBD1 (5 bases). This CDR3 contains 15 residues. V was cut by 5 bases and J by 6 bases, with 19 bases left in between. The germline gives CDR1 MNHEY, CDR2 SVGEGT. The CDR3 is CASSPTWAGLDGYTF. The CDR3 DNA reads TGTGCCAGCAGTCCAACCTGGGCGGGGCTAGATGGCTACACCTTC.

By proportion, this clonotype is medium-sized. The chain combines TRBV6-1 with TRBJ1-3, with D unresolved. The V gene lost 2 bases and the J gene lost 1 base, with 15 bases spanning the gap. The CDR3 totals 17 residues. The germline gives CDR1 MNHNS, CDR2 SASEGT. CDR3 coding DNA: TGTGCCAGCAGTGAACTGCCAGGAATCGTTTCTGGAAACACCATATATTTT. Translated: CASSELPGIVSGNTIYF.

This clonotype was picked up a small number of times. V is TRBV28 and J is TRBJ1-2; D uncertain. The CDR3 is 11 residues long. Trimming removed 4 bases at V and 8 bases at J, with 8 bases between. Germline values: CDR1 MDHEN, CDR2 SYDVKM. The CDR3 DNA follows: TGTGCCAGCAGTTCCCCCAGAGGCTACACCTTC. It is translated as CASSSPRGYTF.

Within the sample, this clonotype is medium-sized. CDR3 amino acids: CASSTGTALTDTQYF. Written as DNA, the CDR3 is TGTGCCAGTTCTACCGGGACAGCTCTCACAGATACGCAGTATTTT. The chain joins TRBV19 to TRBJ2-3; TRBD1 matches 7 bases. Germline V CDR1 and CDR2: LNHDA, SQIVND (reference sequence). V lost 8 bases, J lost 2 bases, and 10 bases stayed unmatched. This CDR3 contains 15 residues.

This chain connects TRBV28 to TRBJ2-3; 7 bases map to TRBD2. V was pared by 2 bases and J by 6 bases, with 17 bases of the junction left unmatched. Germline CDR1 and CDR2: MDHEN and SYDVKM. The CDR3 has 18 amino acids. DNA of the CDR3: TGTGCCAGCAGTTTAATTCCCGAGGGACTATTCATGGGGGATACGCAGTATTTT. Translation: CASSLIPEGLFMGDTQYF. Filled out from reference TRBV28 and TRBJ2-3, the complete variable domain reads DVKVTQSSRYLVKRTGEKVFLECVQDMDHENMFWYRQDPGLGLRLIYFSYDVKMKEKGDIPEGYSVSREKKERFSLILESASTNQTSMYLCASSLIPEGLFMGDTQYFGPGTRLTVL.

This clonotype was counted between two and nine times. The chain uses TRBV7-2 and TRBJ2-1; 10 bases align to TRBD1. Germline V gives CDR1 SGHTA, CDR2 FQGNSA. V gave up 5 bases and J gave up 6 bases; unmatched junction bases: 7. There are 15 residues in the CDR3. The CDR3 protein is CASSGPGTGANEQFF. CDR3 nucleotides: TGTGCCAGCAGCGGGCCCGGGACAGGGGCCAATGAGCAGTTCTTC.

This clonotype is labeled medium-sized (0.01 to 0.1%). The chain combines TRBV6-5 with TRBJ1-4; D is possibly TRBD1 (5 bases). CDR1 and CDR2 from the germline V gene are MNHEY and SVGAGI. The V gene lost 0 bases and the J gene lost 8 bases, with 13 bases spanning the gap. This CDR3 comprises 15 residues. CDR3 loop: CASSYSGRQEEKLFF. CDR3 coding DNA: TGTGCCAGCAGTTACTCGGGACGGCAGGAGGAAAAACTGTTTTTT.

V usage is TRBV30 and J usage is TRBJ2-5; D possibly uses TRBD1 or TRBD2 (5 bases each). CDR1 is GTSNPN and CDR2 is SVGIG in the germline V gene (reference sequence). Trimming removed 5 bases from V and 4 bases from J, with 20 bases in between. The CDR3 consists of 15 residues. CDR3: CAWLGSGQGRETQYF. The CDR3 DNA reads TGTGCCTGGTTGGGGAGCGGACAAGGAAGAGAGACCCAGTACTTC.

Points on this clonotype: One end of the junction varies from germline; a read error may be responsible. CDR3 protein: CASRLAGVSNTGELFF. CDR3 bases: TGTGCCAGCAGGTTAGCGGGAGTATCGAACACCGGGGAGCTGTTTTTT. The chain combines TRBV11-2 with TRBJ2-2; 9 nucleotides align to TRBD2. The CDR3 totals 16 residues. Per germline, CDR1 SGHAT and CDR2 FQNNGV.

On this clonotype itself: A clone one base away is much larger, so this may be a read error. This chain uses TRBV30 with TRBJ1-4; perhaps TRBD1 as D (6 bases). Germline lookup yields CDR1 GTSNPN and CDR2 SVGIG (reference sequence). CDR3 size: 16 residues. CDR3 in DNA: TGTGCCTGGCTTCTCGGGGGGGGCGAAGCTAATGAAAAACCGTTTTTT. Protein product: CAWLLGGGEANEKPFF. The whole variable domain, remainder taken from reference TRBV30 and TRBJ1-4, is SQTIHQWPATLVQPVGSPLSLECTVEGTSNPNLYWYRQAAGRGLQLLFYSVGIGQISSEVPQNLSASRPQDRQFILSSKKLLLSDSGFYLCAWLLGGGEANEKPFFGSGTQLSVL.

This clonotype was found a few times. The rearrangement uses TRBV20-1 and TRBJ1-2, with a possible D match to TRBD1 (5 bases). V was shortened by 0 bases and J by 5 bases, with 13 bases between the two germline ends. The germline gives CDR1 DFQATT, CDR2 SNEGSKA (reference sequence). This CDR3 region has 14 residues. CDR3 DNA: TGCAGTGCTAGAGATAACGCAGGGCCATATGGCTACACCTTC. It encodes CSARDNAGPYGYTF.

The chain recombines TRBV5-4 with TRBJ2-7; D possibly uses TRBD1 or TRBD2 (6 bases each). The germline gives CDR1 SGHNT, CDR2 YYREEE (reference sequence). The CDR3 sequence is 15 residues long. The germline V and J ends were trimmed by 4 bases and 2 bases, with 16 bases remaining between them. CDR3 in DNA: TGTGCCAGCAGCCCCCAGGGGACTCCCCCCTACGAGCAGTACTTC. Its translation: CASSPQGTPPYEQYF.

This chain connects TRBV27 to TRBJ1-4; D ambiguous. V gave up 2 bases and J gave up 6 bases, with 10 bases separating them. Germline V gene data show CDR1 as MNHEY and CDR2 as SMNVEV (reference sequence). The CDR3 extends over 14 amino acids. CDR3 nucleotide sequence: TGTGCCAGCAGTTTACTGGGGTTGGATGAAAAACTGTTTTTT. Amino acids: CASSLLGLDEKLFF.

This clonotype occurred a few times. The chain is built from TRBV5-5 and TRBJ2-5; D tentatively reads TRBD1 or TRBD2 (6 bases each). V was cut by 2 bases and J by 7 bases, with 18 bases left in between. The CDR3 spans 15 residues. In germline, CDR1 is SGHKS, CDR2 YYEKEE (reference sequence). CDR3 amino acids: CASSLGGRPEATQYF. In DNA form, the CDR3 reads TGTGCCAGCAGCTTAGGGGGGCGCCCAGAAGCGACCCAGTACTTC.

This clonotype rates as medium-sized (0.01 to 0.1%). The chain has TRBV5-6 and TRBJ2-7; D not resolved. V was pared by 0 bases and J by 3 bases, with 7 bases between. The CDR3 runs 13 residues. Germline V gene data show CDR1 as SGHDT and CDR2 as YYEEEE. The CDR3 reads CASSLAQLYEQYF. The DNA of the CDR3 is TGTGCCAGCAGCTTGGCCCAGCTCTACGAGCAGTACTTC.

This clonotype has more than one count but fewer than ten. CDR3 bases: TGTGCCAGCAGCTTGGATTCTGGGACCCATGGCTACACCTTC. The encoded protein is CASSLDSGTHGYTF. This rearrangement joins TRBV5-4 to TRBJ1-2; possible D gene TRBD1, 5 bases. V was shortened by 0 bases and J by 6 bases, with 12 bases between the two germline ends. CDR3 length: 14 residues. Germline lookup yields CDR1 SGHNT and CDR2 YYREEE (reference sequence).

In regard to this clonotype: A read error is possible here, since a much larger clone lies one base away. The chain couples TRBV27 to TRBJ2-7; weak D call: TRBD1 (6 bases). The V end lost 6 bases, the J end lost 6 bases, and 21 bases lay between the germline ends. CDR1 MNHEY and CDR2 SMNVEV come from the germline V gene (reference sequence). The CDR3 loop spans 15 amino acids. CDR3 protein: CASREGSNRAFEQYF. The DNA of the CDR3 is TGTGCCAGCAGGGAAGGGAGCAACAGGGCCTTCGAGCAGTACTTC.

V and J are TRBV28 and TRBJ1-2, with 8 bases aligning to TRBD1. The CDR3 covers 14 residues. Germline V lookup: CDR1 MDHEN, CDR2 SYDVKM. Trimming took 6 bases from V and 7 from J; bases not matched to a gene: 10. The CDR3 reads CASRMDRVRSGYTF. The CDR3 DNA reads as TGTGCCAGCAGAATGGACAGGGTGCGCTCTGGCTACACCTTC.

The table lists this clonotype with a few counts. V is TRBV5-1 and J is TRBJ2-7; D is unclear. Deletions cut 3 bases from V and 0 bases from J, with 16 bases between. This CDR3 spans 16 amino acids. The germline V gene has CDR1 SGHRS and CDR2 YFSETQ. CDR3 nucleotides: TGCGCCAGCAGCTGGGCCACGGGCCCCAACTCCTACGAGCAGTACTTC. It is translated as CASSWATGPNSYEQYF.

This clonotype was detected once. The chain carries TRBV18 and TRBJ2-7; D tentatively reads TRBD1 or TRBD2 (5 bases each). Germline loops: CDR1 KGHSH, CDR2 LQKENI. Trimming removed 3 bases at V and 3 bases at J, with 12 bases between. CDR3 length: 14 amino acids. This CDR3 reads CASSPRGYFYEQYF. The CDR3, as DNA: TGTGCCAGCTCACCCCGGGGCTACTTCTACGAGCAGTACTTC.

As regards this clonotype: A read error may be the cause here, since a much bigger clone is one base away. CDR3 DNA sequence: TGTGCCAGTAGTACCATTGGGACTAGCGGGAGGTCTGAGCAGTTCTTC. Translated: CASSTIGTSGRSEQFF. The chain links TRBV7-2 to TRBJ2-1; 15 bases map to TRBD2. V lost 9 bases, J lost 9 bases, and 12 bases stayed unmatched. This CDR3 has 16 amino acids. Germline values: CDR1 SGHTA, CDR2 FQGNSA.

This clonotype was found a few times. The V and J genes are TRBV7-9 and TRBJ2-7; TRBD1 agrees at 7 bases. Losses at the gene ends were 4 bases for V and 2 bases for J; bases not matched to a gene: 5. Germline V gene data show CDR1 as SEHNR and CDR2 as FQNEAQ (reference sequence). This CDR3 region has 14 residues. The CDR3 is CASSSEQGPYEQYF. CDR3 DNA sequence: TGTGCCAGCAGCTCGGAACAGGGGCCCTACGAGCAGTACTTC.

This chain connects TRBV20-1 to TRBJ1-4, with D unresolved. Trimming removed 3 bases from V and 8 bases from J, with 16 bases in between. The CDR3 is made up of 14 amino acids. Germline CDR1 reads DFQATT; CDR2 reads SNEGSKA (reference sequence). The CDR3 protein is CSARLFAGSEKLFF. In DNA, the CDR3 is TGCAGTGCTAGGTTGTTTGCGGGGAGCGAAAAACTGTTTTTT.

The chain carries TRBV14 and TRBJ1-2, with a tentative D call TRBD1 (5 bases). V lost 4 bases and J lost 0, with 12 bases in between. The CDR3 runs to 15 residues. Germline assignment: CDR1 SGHDN and CDR2 FVKESK. DNA for the CDR3: TGTGCCAGCAGCCCATTACAGGCTTCTAACTATGGCTACACCTTC. Translated, it gives CASSPLQASNYGYTF.